The present entry profiles one T cell receptor beta chain with its context. The data stem from a study of shared clonotypes between healthy human individuals. Study-level information: Each donor contributed plates that comprised three CD4 naive, three CD4 memory, two CD8 naive and one CD8 memory.

Per germline, CDR1 SNHLY and CDR2 FYNNEI. The V and J ends lost 7 bases and 2 bases respectively, with 18 bases between them. This CDR3 spans 16 amino acids. TCRdb keeps only in-frame clones here, not all; method: immunoSEQ multiplex PCR. The sample has about 2.4 million clones, more than 85% seen once. Source material: naive CD4+ T cells from PBMCs. The subset: CD45RA+ positively selected. The chain couples TRBV2 to TRBJ1-5; tentative D call: TRBD1 (6 bases). The sequence was obtained from a man between 18 and 35 years old in good health. Some clones in this sample may be carry-over from other donors' samples. This CDR3 reads CASTLAYGQRNQPQHF. In nucleotides, the CDR3 is TGTGCCAGCACCCTGGCTTACGGACAGCGCAATCAGCCCCAGCATTTT.